Each of the 21 T cell receptor beta chains below was sequenced from the same sample in a study of OX40 agonist ivuxolimab in advanced cancers. The method was immunoSEQ multiplex PCR; TCRdb's version includes in-frame clones alone and lacks a portion of them. In the table there are some 50,000 clones, roughly 94% of which are singletons. The material was CD4+ or CD8+ T cells sorted from blood, obtained in a trial of the OX40 agonist ivuxolimab. These receptors originate from an adult with an advanced solid tumor such as melanoma, head and neck, liver or kidney cancer.

The V call is TRBV6-5, the J call TRBJ1-1; D might be TRBD1 (6 bases). V was cut by 0 bases and J by 3 bases, with 8 bases left in between. The CDR3 runs to 14 residues. Germline V CDR1 and CDR2: MNHEY, SVGAGI. Here the CDR3 reads CASSYSKGDTEAFF. The CDR3 DNA sequence: TGTGCCAGCAGTTACTCAAAGGGGGACACTGAAGCTTTCTTT.

The J gene is TRBJ1-1, the V gene TRBV27, with D possibly being TRBD1 (5 bases). V was shortened by 4 bases and J by 5 bases, with 14 bases between the two germline ends. Germline V gene sequence: CDR1 MNHEY, CDR2 SMNVEV (reference sequence). This CDR3 contains 14 residues. DNA of the CDR3: TGTGCCAGCAGTTCCCCCGGGGGAGGAACTGAAGCTTTCTTT. It encodes CASSSPGGGTEAFF.

The V call is TRBV6-5, the J call TRBJ2-1, with 9 bases identical to TRBD1. This CDR3 contains 15 residues. In germline, CDR1 is MNHEY, CDR2 SVGAGI. Losses at the gene ends were 6 bases for V and 4 bases for J; bases not matched to a gene: 7. The CDR3, as DNA: TGTGCCAGCAGAGCTCGGGACAGGGAATACAATGAGCAGTTCTTC. It codes for CASRARDREYNEQFF.

The J gene is TRBJ2-7, the V gene TRBV10-3; no clear D gene. V shed 5 bases and J shed 9 bases, with 11 bases lying between them. The germline V gene encodes CDR1 ENHRY and CDR2 SYGVKD. This CDR3 has 11 amino acids. The CDR3 loop is CAISPAGWQYF. The CDR3 DNA sequence: TGTGCCATCAGTCCCGCAGGCTGGCAGTACTTC.

The chain couples TRBV29-1 to TRBJ2-7, with D perhaps being TRBD1 or TRBD2 (6 bases each). Per germline, CDR1 SQVTM and CDR2 ANQGSEA. This CDR3 is 13 amino acids long. V was shortened by 6 bases and J by 2 bases, with 14 bases between the two germline ends. CDR3 coding DNA: TGCAGCGTGGAGGCCGGGGGCGCCTACGAGCAGTACTTC. Its protein is CSVEAGGAYEQYF.

The chain has TRBV4-2 and TRBJ2-2, with D perhaps matching TRBD2 (6 bases). With 1 base removed from V and 10 bases from J, the gap between germline ends came to 25 bases. The CDR3 consists of 18 residues. From germline, CDR1 is LGHNA and CDR2 YNFKEQ. In nucleotides, the CDR3 is TGTGCCAGCAGCCAAGTCGATAGCCTAGCGAGCCAGGCGGAGGAGCTGTTTTTT. This codes for CASSQVDSLASQAEELFF.

The genes are TRBV6-1 and TRBJ2-7; D is ambiguous. CDR1 is MNHNS, CDR2 SASEGT, per germline. Trimming took off 3 bases at V and 2 bases at J, with 14 bases between the two ends. This CDR3 contains 15 residues. The CDR3: CASSEVGLGPYEQYF. The DNA for the CDR3 is TGTGCCAGCAGTGAGGTGGGGTTAGGTCCCTACGAGCAGTACTTC.

The chain couples TRBV4-1 to TRBJ1-5; D is unclear. Germline loops: CDR1 MGHRA, CDR2 YSYEKL. The CDR3 spans 14 residues. V gave up 2 bases and J gave up 0 bases, with 5 bases separating them. CDR3 sequence reads: CASSQWTSNQPQHF. DNA for the CDR3: TGCGCCAGCAGCCAATGGACTAGCAATCAGCCCCAGCATTTT.

The chain combines TRBV2 with TRBJ2-3, with TRBD2 matching 9 bases. This CDR3 contains 15 residues. Looked up from germline, CDR1 is SNHLY and CDR2 is FYNNEI. Trimming cost V 6 bases and J 1 base; bases outside gene matches: 5. The CDR3 reads CASSRAGGRTDTQYF. The CDR3 DNA reads as TGTGCCAGCAGCAGGGCGGGAGGGCGCACAGATACGCAGTATTTT.

This chain uses TRBV4-1 with TRBJ1-2; 9 bases align to TRBD1. The germline CDR1 and CDR2 sequences are MGHRA and YSYEKL. J was trimmed by 1 base and V by 1 base; bases with no gene match: 4. CDR3 length equals 16 residues. The CDR3 DNA follows: TGCGCCAGCAGCCAAGCAGGGACAGGGATTAACTATGGCTACACCTTC. This encodes CASSQAGTGINYGYTF.

The chain joins TRBV27 to TRBJ2-2; no firm D call. Per the germline V gene, CDR1 is MNHEY and CDR2 is SMNVEV (reference sequence). V lost 0 bases and J lost 6, with 11 bases in between. The CDR3 runs 15 residues. DNA for the CDR3: TGTGCCAGCAGTTTATCGTCGAGTGTCTCCGGGGAGCTGTTTTTT. This translates into CASSLSSSVSGELFF.

The chain couples TRBV7-9 to TRBJ1-2; D is unclear. Per germline, CDR1 SEHNR and CDR2 FQNEAQ (reference sequence). Trimming took 5 bases from V and 8 from J, leaving 12 bases between them. CDR3 length equals 12 residues. Written as DNA, the CDR3 is TGTGCCAGCAGCAGTTATTTGGGAGGCTACACCTTC. Translating it yields CASSSYLGGYTF.

The chain is built from TRBV7-3 and TRBJ1-1; 8 nucleotides agree with TRBD1. V gave up 0 bases and J gave up 1 base; unmatched junction bases: 16. This CDR3 region has 20 residues. The germline gives CDR1 SGHTA, CDR2 FQGTGA. The CDR3 DNA reads TGTGCCAGCAGCTTAACATCCGGGACAGGCGCCCTTTGGGGGAACACTGAAGCTTTCTTT. Translated: CASSLTSGTGALWGNTEAFF. Combining the CDR3 with reference TRBV7-3 and TRBJ1-1 gives the whole variable domain GAGVSQTPSNKVTEKGKYVELRCDPISGHTALYWYRQSLGQGPEFLIYFQGTGAADDSGLPNDRFFAVRPEGSVSTLKIQRTERGDSAVYLCASSLTSGTGALWGNTEAFFGQGTRLTVV.

This chain connects TRBV4-3 to TRBJ2-7, with D possibly being TRBD2 (5 bases). Germline V CDR1 and CDR2: LGHNA, YSLEER. With 1 base removed from V and 1 base from J, the gap between germline ends came to 8 bases. This CDR3 spans 14 amino acids. The CDR3 DNA reads TGCGCCAGCAGCCAAGGCCTAGCTTCCTACGAGCAGTACTTC. Residues: CASSQGLASYEQYF.

The chain uses TRBV6-4 and TRBJ1-1, with D perhaps matching TRBD1 (5 bases). Germline CDR1 is MRHNA and CDR2 is SNTAGT. CDR3 length: 14 residues. Trimming left V 7 bases short and J 2 bases short, with 14 bases between. CDR3 protein: CASTVEGPNTEAFF. The CDR3 DNA sequence: TGTGCCAGCACCGTAGAGGGGCCCAACACTGAAGCTTTCTTT.

Of note for this clone: This same CDR3 is encoded by further DNA sequences in the sample. This chain joins TRBV9 and TRBJ2-7; D not resolved. This CDR3 comprises 11 residues. Germline V gene lookup returns CDR1 SGDLS and CDR2 YYNGEE. Trimming shortened V by 2 bases and J by 5 bases, and 5 bases separated the two germline ends. The CDR3 spells CASSVGDEQYF. CDR3 in DNA: TGTGCCAGCAGCGTTGGGGACGAGCAGTACTTC.

CDR3 coding DNA: TGTGCCAGCTCGCCCTCCTATGGAAACACTGAAGCTTTCTTT. This sequence encodes CASSPSYGNTEAFF. The chain uses TRBV18 and TRBJ1-1; D remains unclear. In germline, CDR1 is KGHSH, CDR2 LQKENI. The CDR3 is 14 residues long. Trimming cost V 6 bases and J 2 bases, with 13 bases left between them.

This clone was counted a single time. The genes are TRBV28 and TRBJ1-1, with 8 bases lining up with TRBD1. V was pared by 7 bases and J by 0 bases, with 7 bases of the junction left unmatched. Per germline, CDR1 MDHEN and CDR2 SYDVKM. This CDR3 spans 15 amino acids. The CDR3 loop reads CASIPPGQVNTEAFF. The DNA for the CDR3 is TGTGCCAGCATTCCCCCGGGACAGGTGAACACTGAAGCTTTCTTT.

The rearrangement uses TRBV18 and TRBJ2-5, with 9 nucleotides matching TRBD1. V lost 3 bases to trimming and J lost 5 bases; unmatched junction nucleotides: 4. CDR3 length equals 14 residues. Germline V gene sequence: CDR1 KGHSH, CDR2 LQKENI. CDR3 residues: CASSPTQGAETQYF. CDR3 sequence (DNA): TGTGCCAGCTCACCGACACAGGGGGCGGAGACCCAGTACTTC.

With respect to this clone: Relative to the germline gene, one junction end is altered; a read error may explain this. Other DNA sequences in this sample translate to the same CDR3. The V call is TRBV13, the J call TRBJ2-7, with D perhaps TRBD1 (6 bases). The germline CDR1 and CDR2 sequences are PRHDT and FYEKMQ (reference sequence). The CDR3 runs to 16 residues. This CDR3 is CASSLGSTDSSYEQYF. The CDR3 DNA reads TGTGCCAGCAGCCTAGGCTCTACGGACAGCTCCTACGAGCAGTACTTC.

This sequence joins TRBV7-3 and TRBJ2-5; D perhaps matches TRBD2 (5 bases). The CDR3 covers 15 residues. V lost 1 base and J 5 bases, leaving 14 bases between the germline ends. Germline CDR1 reads SGHTA; CDR2 reads FQGTGA. The CDR3 DNA is TGTGCCAGCAGCTTAAGAGTGGGAGTTGGGGAGACCCAGTACTTC. Its protein is CASSLRVGVGETQYF.